This T cell receptor beta chain was identified during a study of T cell changes during pregnancy in multiple sclerosis. Assay: immunoSEQ multiplex PCR; the TCRdb copy retains only in-frame clones and omits some. In the table there are some 100,000 clones, about nine tenths of which are singletons. This CDR3 has 13 residues. After removal of 5 bases from V and 3 bases from J, the junction contained 2 bases not matched to a gene. Germline assignment: CDR1 SQVTM and CDR2 ANQGSEA. This sequence joins TRBV29-1 and TRBJ2-3; 10 nucleotides align to TRBD2. The source of this sequence is a female donor with multiple sclerosis, enrolled in a pregnancy study. Sequenced here: peripheral blood, sampled in the second trimester of pregnancy. CDR3 nucleotide sequence: TGCAGCGTTCCTAGCGGGAGTACAGATACGCAGTATTTT. Translating gives CSVPSGSTDTQYF.